What follows are 10 T cell receptor beta chains derived from one specimen sequenced in a study of technical replicates of blood from four donors. Libraries were prepared by immunoSEQ multiplex PCR; TCRdb keeps only in-frame clonotypes and omits some of them. Among fewer than 90,000 clones listed, about 89% were seen once. Sample: T cells isolated from PBMCs. The receptor set was obtained from a human donor in good health.

The chain is built from TRBV10-3 and TRBJ1-3, with 7 bases lining up with TRBD1. Germline CDR1 is ENHRY and CDR2 is SYGVKD. Unmatched junction bases numbered 3, after V lost 4 bases and J lost 0 bases. The CDR3 sequence is 15 residues long. The CDR3 bases are TGTGCCATCAGTGGACAGGGCTTCTCTGGAAACACCATATATTTT. It encodes CAISGQGFSGNTIYF.

V is TRBV13 and J is TRBJ2-7, with a tentative D call TRBD1 (6 bases). Between the trimmed V and J ends, which lost 5 bases and 8 bases, there was a span of 13 bases. CDR3 length equals 12 residues. The V gene's germline CDR1 is PRHDT and CDR2 FYEKMQ (reference sequence). DNA of the CDR3: TGTGCCAGCAGCCATGACAGGATTAAGCAGTACTTC. The encoded protein is CASSHDRIKQYF.

The table lists this clone with a few counts. This rearrangement joins TRBV10-3 to TRBJ1-1; D is undetermined. This CDR3 has 14 residues. From germline, CDR1 is ENHRY and CDR2 SYGVKD. V lost 1 base, J lost 1 base, and 7 bases lay in between. CDR3 coding DNA: TGTGCCATCAGTGAGTTCCGGGAGAACACTGAAGCTTTCTTT. It is translated as CAISEFRENTEAFF.

This clone was seen only a few times. This chain joins TRBV5-1 and TRBJ2-1, with TRBD2 matching 11 bases. Trimming removed 3 bases from V and 5 bases from J; junction bases left unmatched: 7. The V gene's germline CDR1 is SGHRS and CDR2 YFSETQ. This CDR3 contains 16 residues. CDR3 residues: CASSWTTSGSHNEQFF. CDR3 DNA: TGCGCCAGCAGCTGGACTACTAGCGGGAGCCACAATGAGCAGTTCTTC.

The rearrangement links TRBV7-9 to TRBJ2-1; 10 bases line up with TRBD2. The CDR3 has 16 amino acids. Unmatched junction bases numbered 12, after V lost 6 bases and J lost 7 bases. CDR1 is SEHNR, CDR2 FQNEAQ, per germline (reference sequence). The CDR3 DNA reads TGTGCCAGCAGGTTCGAAAGCGGGAGGGCCGGGAATGAGCAGTTCTTC. Translating gives CASRFESGRAGNEQFF.

This chain uses TRBV13 with TRBJ2-6; 11 nucleotides align to TRBD1. The germline gives CDR1 PRHDT, CDR2 FYEKMQ (reference sequence). V gave up 3 bases and J gave up 1 base; unmatched junction bases: 2. The CDR3 covers 17 residues. The CDR3 nucleotides are TGTGCCAGCAGCTTGGGACAGGGGGTTTCTGGGGCCAACGTCCTGACTTTC. Translated: CASSLGQGVSGANVLTF.

As DNA, the CDR3 is TGTGCCAGCAGGGGGACTAGCGGGTCCTACAATGAGCAGTTCTTC. Amino acid sequence: CASRGTSGSYNEQFF. The chain links TRBV2 to TRBJ2-1, with 12 bases lining up with TRBD2. The J segment lost 1 base and the V segment lost 6 bases, leaving 1 base of the junction unmatched. This CDR3 is built from 15 residues. Looked up from germline, CDR1 is SNHLY and CDR2 is FYNNEI. The whole variable domain, filled in from reference TRBV2 and TRBJ2-1, reads EPEVTQTPSHQVTQMGQEVILRCVPISNHLYFYWYRQILGQKVEFLVSFYNNEISEKSEIFDDQFSVERPDGSNFTLKIRSTKLEDSAMYFCASRGTSGSYNEQFFGPGTRLTVL.

As regards this clone: This specimen includes other DNA sequences encoding the same CDR3. This chain joins TRBV7-9 and TRBJ2-1; D ambiguous. In germline, CDR1 is SEHNR, CDR2 FQNEAQ (reference sequence). Trimming stripped 1 base from V and 4 bases from J, with 8 bases between. CDR3 length equals 14 residues. This CDR3 reads CASSLVADYNEQFF. The CDR3 bases are TGTGCCAGCAGCTTAGTTGCGGATTACAATGAGCAGTTCTTC.

The chain combines TRBV11-2 with TRBJ1-5; the D gene is possibly TRBD1 (5 bases). Trimming took off 1 base at V and 6 bases at J, with 13 bases between the two ends. Germline CDR1 and CDR2: SGHAT and FQNNGV. CDR3 length: 15 residues. In nucleotides, the CDR3 is TGTGCCAGCAGCTTAGTTTGGGGCGCAGGTCAGCCCCAGCATTTT. Translation: CASSLVWGAGQPQHF. Complete variable domain (other parts from reference TRBV11-2 and TRBJ1-5): EAGVAQSPRYKIIEKRQSVAFWCNPISGHATLYWYQQILGQGPKLLIQFQNNGVVDDSQLPKDRFSAERLKGVDSTLKIQPAKLEDSAVYLCASSLVWGAGQPQHFGDGTRLSIL.

V usage is TRBV19 and J usage is TRBJ2-7, with 7 bases fitting TRBD1. Germline V gene data show CDR1 as LNHDA and CDR2 as SQIVND (reference sequence). This CDR3 is built from 13 residues. Trimming took 8 bases from V and 5 from J; bases not matched to a gene: 9. The CDR3 here is CASAPPDRDEQYF. CDR3 in DNA: TGTGCCAGTGCCCCACCAGACAGGGACGAGCAGTACTTC.